The 5 T cell receptor beta chains in this list originate from one sample, sequenced in a study of OX40 agonist ivuxolimab in advanced cancers. The method was immunoSEQ multiplex PCR; TCRdb's version includes in-frame clones alone and lacks a portion of them. The sample carries roughly 110,000 clones, under 95% recorded once. The sequenced sample was CD4+ or CD8+ T cells sorted from blood, obtained in a trial of the OX40 agonist ivuxolimab. Receptor source: an adult with an advanced solid tumor such as melanoma, head and neck, liver or kidney cancer.

This rearrangement joins TRBV7-2 to TRBJ2-1; 8 positions agree with TRBD1. This CDR3 has 13 residues. V lost 7 bases, J lost 5 bases, and 4 bases stayed unmatched. From germline, CDR1 is SGHTA and CDR2 FQGNSA. CDR3 sequence (DNA): TGTGCCAGCACCCGGACAGGGAACAATGAGCAGTTCTTC. Translating gives CASTRTGNNEQFF.

CDR3 coding DNA: TGTGCCAGCAGCCCGAGGGGCAGTCAGAGCTCCTACGAGCAGTACTTC. It translates to CASSPRGSQSSYEQYF. V is TRBV5-4 and J is TRBJ2-7; D is perhaps TRBD1 or TRBD2 (5 bases each). Germline lookup yields CDR1 SGHNT and CDR2 YYREEE (reference sequence). V lost 4 bases to trimming and J lost 0 bases, with 17 bases between them. CDR3 size: 16 residues. The full variable domain, in which reference TRBV5-4 and TRBJ2-7 provide the parts outside the CDR3, is ETGVTQSPTHLIKTRGQQVTLRCSSQSGHNTVSWYQQALGQGPQFIFQYYREEENGRGNFPPRFSGLQFPNYSSELNVNALELDDSALYLCASSPRGSQSSYEQYFGPGTRLTVT.

This rearrangement joins TRBV18 to TRBJ2-6; D may be TRBD1 (5 bases). Germline assignment: CDR1 KGHSH and CDR2 LQKENI. The ends were cut back, 3 bases at V and 1 base at J, with 16 bases in the middle. CDR3 size: 18 residues. The CDR3 sequence: CASSPLQGTKSGANVLTF. The CDR3 DNA is TGTGCCAGCTCACCTCTCCAGGGAACCAAATCTGGGGCCAACGTCCTGACTTTC. The full variable domain, rest sourced from reference TRBV18 and TRBJ2-6, is NAGVMQNPRHLVRRRGQEARLRCSPMKGHSHVYWYRQLPEEGLKFMVYLQKENIIDESGMPKERFSAEFPKEGPSILRIQQVVRGDSAAYFCASSPLQGTKSGANVLTFGAGSRLTVL.

The chain is built from TRBV25-1 and TRBJ2-1, with 9 bases that match TRBD2. The junction had 8 bases not matched to a gene; V was cut back by 6 bases and J by 5 bases. This CDR3 comprises 15 residues. The germline V gene has CDR1 MGHDK and CDR2 SYGVNS. DNA of the CDR3: TGTGCCAGCAGCTTAGCGGGAGTTCTCGACAATGAGCAGTTCTTC. Protein: CASSLAGVLDNEQFF.

DNA for the CDR3: TGTGCCAGCCGAAGAGCAGGGACAAACACCGGGGAGCTGTTTTTT. Translating gives CASRRAGTNTGELFF. The rearrangement joins TRBV9 to TRBJ2-2; perhaps TRBD1 as D (6 bases). Germline CDR1 SGDLS, CDR2 YYNGEE. Trimming removed 7 bases from V and 2 bases from J, with 15 bases in between. The CDR3 spans 15 residues.